Following are 6 T cell receptor beta chains from one sample sequenced in a study of cytomegalovirus exposure and HLA in healthy donors. Repertoires were generated with immunoSEQ multiplex PCR, while TCRdb's copy carries only in-frame clones and drops some. The data contain about 130,000 clones, approximately 92% of them seen just once; the ten biggest clones take up roughly 1.2%. Sequencing was performed on PBMCs. The receptors derive from a woman between 18 and 29 years old in good health and CMV-seronegative.

This chain links TRBV7-9 with TRBJ2-1; D perhaps matches TRBD2 (5 bases). Germline CDR1 is SEHNR and CDR2 is FQNEAQ (reference sequence). Trimming cost V 1 base and J 8 bases, with 12 bases left between them. The CDR3 runs 14 residues. CDR3 in amino acids: CASSLGHSGDEQFF. In nucleotides, the CDR3 is TGTGCCAGCAGCTTAGGCCACTCCGGGGATGAGCAGTTCTTC.

DNA for the CDR3: TGTGCCAGCAGCTTAGGGACTAGCGGACAAGAGACCCAGTACTTC. This translates into CASSLGTSGQETQYF. The chain recombines TRBV7-3 with TRBJ2-5, with 11 bases that match TRBD2. The CDR3 totals 15 residues. The V and J ends lost 2 bases and 2 bases, in that order; junction bases with no gene match: 1. Germline loops: CDR1 SGHTA, CDR2 FQGTGA.

The chain links TRBV10-2 to TRBJ2-2; D is possibly TRBD2 (5 bases). Germline assignment: CDR1 WSHSY and CDR2 SAAADI. This CDR3 is 16 amino acids long. Trimming shortened V by 3 bases and J by 4 bases, and 15 bases separated the two germline ends. Here the CDR3 DNA reads TGCGCCAGCAGTGACCCCCGGGATTTCCCCACCGGGGAGCTGTTTTTT. Protein: CASSDPRDFPTGELFF.

The chain combines TRBV27 with TRBJ1-2; tentatively, D is TRBD1 (5 bases). The V gene's germline CDR1 is MNHEY and CDR2 SMNVEV (reference sequence). The V end lost 6 bases, the J end lost 8 bases, and 16 bases lay between the germline ends. The CDR3 sequence is 13 residues long. CDR3 coding DNA: TGTGCCAGCAGATTTTCAGGGTATCGCGGCTACACCTTC. Its protein is CASRFSGYRGYTF.

This clone was recorded a few times. V gene TRBV4-1 combines with J gene TRBJ1-6, with D possibly matching TRBD1 (6 bases). The CDR3 is 15 residues long. V lost 3 bases and J lost 7, with 13 bases in between. Germline CDR1 and CDR2: MGHRA and YSYEKL. The CDR3 protein is CASSQGAGANSPLHF. CDR3 in DNA: TGCGCCAGCAGCCAGGGGGCGGGGGCGAATTCACCCCTCCACTTT.

The V call is TRBV27, the J call TRBJ2-1; perhaps TRBD2 as D (6 bases). Trimming took 3 bases from V and 7 from J, leaving 10 bases between them. This CDR3 has 13 residues. The germline V gene has CDR1 MNHEY and CDR2 SMNVEV (reference sequence). The CDR3 spells CASSFRELNEQFF. For the CDR3, the DNA is TGTGCCAGCAGTTTCCGGGAGCTAAATGAGCAGTTCTTC.